Listed here are 28 T cell receptor beta chains from one sample, sequenced in a study of CD8 T cells in ankylosing spondylitis (dated by TCRdb to about 2017). The library was prepared using 5' RACE. Sequencing was performed on an Illumina HiSeq 2500. Using fastp at Q25 and MiXCR, TCRdb reprocessed the public reads and kept productive beta chains. Every entry covers one CDR3 protein and lists the most common genes and DNA from its rows. The sample records some 800,000 distinct CDR3 sequences, approximately 10% of which are singletons. The ten largest make up 0.51% of the sample. Paper-wide results and their limitations: Blood from ankylosing spondylitis patients appeared to be characterized by a TCR beta motif made up of under ten highly homologous amino acid variants.

No antigens are known for them. Sequenced sample: blood, either unsorted or a sorted T cell fraction (not recorded which). The receptor source for this set is a male donor with ankylosing spondylitis.

The chain uses TRBV7-9 and TRBJ2-5, with 7 nucleotides matching TRBD1. Germline V gene data show CDR1 as SEHNR and CDR2 as FQNEAQ (reference sequence). This CDR3 spans 14 amino acids. V was clipped by 5 bases and J by 4 bases; unmatched bases: 7. CDR3 sequence reads: CASSKRQGGETQYF. The CDR3 bases are TGTGCCAGCAGCAAACGACAGGGTGGAGAGACCCAGTACTTC.

This clonotype was seen many times. This chain connects TRBV20-1 to TRBJ1-3; tentative D call: TRBD1 (6 bases). This CDR3 is built from 13 residues. Germline CDR1 is DFQATT and CDR2 is SNEGSKA (reference sequence). The ends were cut back, 7 bases at V and 6 bases at J, with 16 bases in the middle. DNA of the CDR3: TGCAGTGGGGATAAACAGGGAACAAACACCATATATTTT. It specifies CSGDKQGTNTIYF.

This clonotype was detected a few times. The chain links TRBV2 to TRBJ1-1; no definite D call. The CDR3 totals 13 residues. CDR1 is SNHLY, CDR2 FYNNEI, per germline. V shed 6 bases and J shed 7 bases, with 15 bases lying between them. The CDR3 loop is CASSPEAPSEAFF. The DNA for the CDR3 is TGTGCCAGCAGCCCTGAGGCCCCAAGTGAAGCTTTCTTT.

This clonotype has more than one count but fewer than ten. The chain joins TRBV6-5 to TRBJ1-2; no firm D call. V gave up 4 bases and J gave up 3 bases, with 9 bases separating them. The germline CDR1 and CDR2 sequences are MNHEY and SVGAGI. This CDR3 spans 13 amino acids. The CDR3 sequence is CASSFDGYYGYTF. The CDR3 coding sequence is TGTGCCAGCAGTTTCGACGGGTACTATGGCTACACCTTC.

This clonotype came up a few times. The chain carries TRBV12-3 or TRBV12-4 and TRBJ2-3; 9 bases line up with TRBD2. This CDR3 has 16 amino acids. J lost 3 bases, V lost 3 bases, and 7 bases had no gene match. The CDR3 spells CASSFWAGGGTDTQYF. CDR3 nucleotides: TGTGCCAGCAGTTTCTGGGCGGGAGGGGGGACAGATACGCAGTATTTT.

The chain uses TRBV20-1 and TRBJ2-7; 14 nucleotides match TRBD2. Germline lookup yields CDR1 DFQATT and CDR2 SNEGSKA (reference sequence). V dropped 4 bases and J dropped 4; count of bases not matched to a gene: 6. This CDR3 contains 15 residues. This CDR3 is CSATGTSGSIYEQYF. The CDR3 coding sequence is TGCAGTGCTACTGGGACTAGCGGGAGCATATACGAGCAGTACTTC.

The J gene is TRBJ1-2, the V gene TRBV5-1; 7 bases match TRBD1. Trimming took 0 bases from V and 1 from J; bases not matched to a gene: 3. Germline assignment: CDR1 SGHRS and CDR2 YFSETQ. This CDR3 is 15 amino acids long. Here the CDR3 reads CASSLDRGNNYGYTF. DNA for the CDR3: TGCGCCAGCAGCTTGGACAGGGGTAATAACTATGGCTACACCTTC.

This clonotype was seen a few times. The chain employs TRBV20-1 and TRBJ2-1; D unclear. With 6 bases removed from V and 4 bases from J, the gap between germline ends came to 10 bases. This CDR3 contains 12 residues. CDR1 is DFQATT, CDR2 SNEGSKA, per germline (reference sequence). The CDR3 DNA is TGCAGTGCGGACGCAGGATACAATGAGCAGTTCTTC. This translates into CSADAGYNEQFF.

The sample holds a few counts of this clonotype. The chain uses TRBV5-1 and TRBJ2-7; 7 bases map to TRBD2. The CDR3 is 16 residues long. The V gene's germline CDR1 is SGHRS and CDR2 YFSETQ. V lost 3 bases to trimming and J lost 2 bases; unmatched junction nucleotides: 11. CDR3 sequence reads: CASSSRGGVITYEQYF. CDR3 sequence (DNA): TGCGCCAGCAGCTCCCGCGGGGGAGTAATTACCTACGAGCAGTACTTC.

V and J are TRBV30 and TRBJ1-5; a weak D match, TRBD1 (5 bases). Trimming pared 5 bases from V and 5 bases from J, leaving 13 bases between. The CDR3 spans 13 residues. CDR1 and CDR2 from the germline V gene are GTSNPN and SVGIG (reference sequence). The CDR3 here is CAWGRDRYQPQHF. The CDR3, as DNA: TGTGCCTGGGGACGGGACCGATATCAGCCCCAGCATTTT.

The table lists this clonotype with a few counts. The CDR3 region has the DNA TGTGCCAGCAGTTATTTCAGGGTTGTGGGCAATCAGCCCCAGCATTTT. Translation gives CASSYFRVVGNQPQHF. The genes are TRBV6-2 or TRBV6-3 and TRBJ1-5; D is possibly TRBD1 (5 bases). The CDR3 is 16 amino acids. CDR1 MNHEY and CDR2 SVGEGT come from the germline V gene. Between the trimmed V and J ends, which lost 3 bases and 2 bases, there was a span of 14 bases.

This clonotype has just a few counts. The chain employs TRBV20-1 and TRBJ1-2; D uncertain. The germline V gene encodes CDR1 DFQATT and CDR2 SNEGSKA (reference sequence). The CDR3 has 11 amino acids. The V gene lost 3 bases and the J gene lost 11 bases, with 13 bases spanning the gap. The CDR3 sequence is CSARLGASYTF. The CDR3 bases are TGCAGTGCTAGGCTCGGCGCGTCTTACACCTTC.

This chain joins TRBV5-6 and TRBJ2-7; D possibly corresponds to TRBD1 (6 bases). Trimming removed 4 bases from V and 3 bases from J, with 17 bases in between. This CDR3 spans 15 amino acids. Per germline, CDR1 SGHDT and CDR2 YYEEEE. The CDR3 DNA sequence: TGTGCCAGCAGCCGGGTGGGGGCGACCCTCTACGAGCAGTACTTC. This translates into CASSRVGATLYEQYF.

J is TRBJ2-5 and V is TRBV4-3; 9 nucleotides agree with TRBD2. Looked up from germline, CDR1 is LGHNA and CDR2 is YSLEER. This CDR3 has 16 residues. Trimming took 4 bases from V and 2 from J; bases not matched to a gene: 8. The CDR3 reads CASSPLMAGGQETQYF. The CDR3 region has the DNA TGCGCCAGCAGCCCTCTGATGGCGGGGGGGCAAGAGACCCAGTACTTC.

CDR3 protein: CASSLAMRHRQETQYF. CDR3 nucleotide sequence: TGCGCCAGCAGCTTGGCTATGAGACATCGTCAAGAGACCCAGTACTTC. The V call is TRBV5-1, the J call TRBJ2-5, with D unresolved. The CDR3 totals 16 residues. V was trimmed by 0 bases and J by 2 bases, leaving 14 bases between them. CDR1 SGHRS and CDR2 YFSETQ come from the germline V gene. Combining the CDR3 with reference TRBV5-1 and TRBJ2-5 gives the whole variable domain KAGVTQTPRYLIKTRGQQVTLSCSPISGHRSVSWYQQTPGQGLQFLFEYFSETQRNKGNFPGRFSGRQFSNSRSEMNVSTLELGDSALYLCASSLAMRHRQETQYFGPGTRLLVL.

There are a few counts of this clonotype. This chain connects TRBV5-1 to TRBJ1-2, with 9 bases matching TRBD1. The CDR3 spans 14 residues. Germline values: CDR1 SGHRS, CDR2 YFSETQ. Trimming cost V 0 bases and J 6 bases; bases outside gene matches: 3. CDR3 residues: CASSLDTGGHGYTF. For the CDR3, the DNA is TGCGCCAGCAGCTTGGACACAGGGGGCCATGGCTACACCTTC.

The gene calls are TRBV29-1 and TRBJ2-5, with 7 bases identical to TRBD1. J lost 4 bases, V lost 6 bases, and 5 bases had no gene match. The CDR3 runs 12 residues. The germline V gene encodes CDR1 SQVTM and CDR2 ANQGSEA. The CDR3 sequence: CSVQGVGETQYF. CDR3 DNA: TGCAGCGTGCAGGGGGTTGGAGAGACCCAGTACTTC.

This chain links TRBV10-3 with TRBJ1-1; D gene ambiguous. V shed 7 bases and J shed 1 base, with 10 bases lying between them. The CDR3 loop spans 13 amino acids. Germline CDR1 reads ENHRY; CDR2 reads SYGVKD. CDR3 coding DNA: TGTGCCATCATGGAATCACAGAACACTGAAGCTTTCTTT. Translated: CAIMESQNTEAFF.

This clonotype was found a few times. V is TRBV7-2 and J is TRBJ1-6; D ambiguous. V shed 0 bases and J shed 0 bases, with 9 bases lying between them. Germline V gives CDR1 SGHTA, CDR2 FQGNSA. CDR3 size: 17 residues. In DNA, the CDR3 is TGTGCCAGCAGCTTAGCGGGTTCCGGCTCCTATAATTCACCCCTCCACTTT. The encoded protein is CASSLAGSGSYNSPLHF.

This clonotype was seen ten or more times. V usage is TRBV29-1 and J usage is TRBJ2-1; TRBD1 matches at 7 bases. Germline CDR1 reads SQVTM; CDR2 reads ANQGSEA. V dropped 2 bases and J dropped 0; count of bases not matched to a gene: 7. CDR3 size: 16 residues. CDR3 in amino acids: CSVEFRDSTSYNEQFF. In DNA, the CDR3 is TGCAGCGTTGAATTTCGGGACAGCACCTCCTACAATGAGCAGTTCTTC.

This clonotype was observed a few times. This chain connects TRBV5-6 to TRBJ2-3, with 10 bases identical to TRBD2. Germline CDR1 and CDR2: SGHDT and YYEEEE. V gave up 3 bases and J gave up 0 bases; unmatched junction bases: 10. This CDR3 region has 18 residues. This CDR3 is CASSSRTSGGGSTDTQYF. The CDR3, as DNA: TGTGCCAGCAGCTCACGGACTAGCGGAGGGGGCAGCACAGATACGCAGTATTTT.

This clonotype appeared many times. The V and J genes are TRBV6-1 and TRBJ1-1, with 7 bases identical to TRBD1. From germline, CDR1 is MNHNS and CDR2 SASEGT. This CDR3 is 13 amino acids long. V lost 7 bases and J lost 5; bases outside the gene matches: 7. CDR3 in amino acids: CASTGQAGTEAFF. The DNA of the CDR3 is TGTGCCAGCACCGGACAGGCAGGGACTGAAGCTTTCTTT.

This clonotype was observed a handful of times. The chain carries TRBV18 and TRBJ2-1; D remains ambiguous. Germline V gene data show CDR1 as KGHSH and CDR2 as LQKENI. The CDR3 contains 15 residues. Trimming cost V 1 base and J 2 bases, with 9 bases left between them. The CDR3 bases are TGTGCCAGCTCACCACGCGAACGGGCCTACAATGAGCAGTTCTTC. Its protein product is CASSPRERAYNEQFF.

This clonotype was counted between two and nine times. This sequence joins TRBV20-1 and TRBJ1-5, with TRBD1 matching over 8 bases. The CDR3 spans 15 residues. The J segment lost 6 bases and the V segment lost 3 bases, leaving 10 bases of the junction unmatched. CDR1 DFQATT and CDR2 SNEGSKA come from the germline V gene (reference sequence). The CDR3 region has the DNA TGCAGTGCTAGTCCCGGACAGGGATCTGCTCAGCCCCAGCATTTT. This codes for CSASPGQGSAQPQHF.

This clonotype has more than one count but fewer than ten. V is TRBV5-1 and J is TRBJ1-2; D call uncertain. The CDR3 extends over 14 amino acids. Germline V CDR1 and CDR2: SGHRS, YFSETQ. V was cut by 0 bases and J by 6 bases, with 12 bases left in between. The CDR3 loop is CASSLDWRQDGYTF. For the CDR3, the DNA is TGCGCCAGCAGCTTGGATTGGCGGCAGGATGGCTACACCTTC. Full variable domain (rest looked up from reference TRBV5-1 and TRBJ1-2): KAGVTQTPRYLIKTRGQQVTLSCSPISGHRSVSWYQQTPGQGLQFLFEYFSETQRNKGNFPGRFSGRQFSNSRSEMNVSTLELGDSALYLCASSLDWRQDGYTFGSGTRLTVV.

V and J are TRBV6-1 and TRBJ2-2; 7 bases align to TRBD1. V was pared by 1 base and J by 15 bases, with 8 bases of the junction left unmatched. CDR1 and CDR2 from the germline V gene are MNHNS and SASEGT. The CDR3 has 13 residues. CDR3 in amino acids: CASSEGPGQMVFF. CDR3 nucleotides: TGTGCCAGCAGTGAAGGGCCGGGACAGATGGTGTTTTTT.

This clonotype occurred a few times. The CDR3 sequence is CSGAVTYEQYF. CDR3 nucleotide sequence: TGCAGCGGGGCGGTAACCTACGAGCAGTACTTC. The rearrangement links TRBV20-1 to TRBJ2-7; D is perhaps TRBD1 or TRBD2 (5 bases each). The CDR3 extends over 11 amino acids. CDR1 is DFQATT and CDR2 is SNEGSKA in the germline V gene (reference sequence).

This clonotype has at least ten counts. The chain couples TRBV29-1 to TRBJ1-2; D is perhaps TRBD1 (5 bases). V was trimmed by 7 bases and J by 2 bases, leaving 11 bases between them. The CDR3 is made up of 12 amino acids. Germline-derived CDR1 and CDR2 are SQVTM and ANQGSEA. DNA for the CDR3: TGCAGCGCTGGACACAGCAACTATGGCTACACCTTC. Translation gives CSAGHSNYGYTF.